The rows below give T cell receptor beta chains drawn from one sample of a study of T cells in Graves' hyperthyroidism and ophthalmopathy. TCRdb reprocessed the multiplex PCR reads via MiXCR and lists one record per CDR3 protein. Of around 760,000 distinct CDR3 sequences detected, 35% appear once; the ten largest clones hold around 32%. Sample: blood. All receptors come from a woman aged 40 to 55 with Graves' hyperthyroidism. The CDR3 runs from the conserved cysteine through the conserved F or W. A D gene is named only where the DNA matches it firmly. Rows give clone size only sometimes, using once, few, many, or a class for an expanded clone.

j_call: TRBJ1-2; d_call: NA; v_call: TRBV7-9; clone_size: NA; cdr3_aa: CASSIRDKGRTF; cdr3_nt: TGTGCCAGCAGCATCCGGGACAAAGGTCGCACCTTC
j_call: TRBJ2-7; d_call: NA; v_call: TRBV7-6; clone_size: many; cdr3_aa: CASSPYRGGEQYF; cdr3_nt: TGTGCCAGCAGCCCGTACAGGGGGGGGGAGCAGTACTTC
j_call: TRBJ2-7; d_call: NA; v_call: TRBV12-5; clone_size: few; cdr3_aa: CASGPREVEQYF; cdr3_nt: TGTGCTAGTGGCCCCCGCGAAGTCGAGCAGTACTTC
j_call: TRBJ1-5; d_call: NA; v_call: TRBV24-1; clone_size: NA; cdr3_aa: CATCRERHQTPDQPQHF; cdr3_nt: TGTGCCACCTGTCGAGAGAGACACCAAACCCCCGATCAGCCCCAGCATTTT
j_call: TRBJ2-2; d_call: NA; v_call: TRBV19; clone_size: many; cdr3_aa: CASSRDSTNTGELFF; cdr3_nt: TGTGCCAGTAGTAGGGACTCCACGAACACCGGGGAGCTGTTTTTT
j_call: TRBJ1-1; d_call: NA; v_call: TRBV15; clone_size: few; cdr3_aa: CATSSRPNPRTEAFF; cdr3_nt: TGTGCCACCAGCAGCCGCCCCAATCCGAGGACTGAAGCTTTCTTT
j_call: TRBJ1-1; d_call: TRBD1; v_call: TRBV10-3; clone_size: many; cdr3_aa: CAISRGLSADTEAFF; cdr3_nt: TGTGCCATCAGCAGGGGGCTTTCGGCGGACACTGAAGCTTTCTTT
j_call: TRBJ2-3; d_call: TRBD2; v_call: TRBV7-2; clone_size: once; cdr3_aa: CASSLAGGSTDTQYF; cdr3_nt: TGTGCCAGCAGTTTAGCGGGAGGGAGCACAGATACGCAGTATTTT
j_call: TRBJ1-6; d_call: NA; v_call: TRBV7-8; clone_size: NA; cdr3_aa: CASSLAARAYLNSPLHF; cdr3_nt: TGTGCCAGCAGCTTAGCCGCCAGGGCCTACCTTAATTCACCCCTCCACTTT
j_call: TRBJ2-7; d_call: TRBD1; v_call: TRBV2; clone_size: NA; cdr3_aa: CASSPQGDPYEQYF; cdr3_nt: TGTGCCAGCAGTCCCCAGGGGGATCCCTACGAGCAGTACTTC
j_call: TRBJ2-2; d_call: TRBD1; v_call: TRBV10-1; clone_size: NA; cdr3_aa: CASSHEGAGTGELFF; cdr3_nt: TGCGCCAGCTCCCACGAGGGGGCCGGCACCGGGGAGCTGTTTTTT
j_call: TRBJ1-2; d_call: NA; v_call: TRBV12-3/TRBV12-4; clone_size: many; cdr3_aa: CASSLDNSLYGYTF; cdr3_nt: TGTGCCAGCAGTTTAGATAACAGCCTCTATGGCTACACCTTC
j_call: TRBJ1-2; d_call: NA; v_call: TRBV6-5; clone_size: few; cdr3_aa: CASSSQSGLALNYGYTF; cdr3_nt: TGTGCCAGCAGTTCTCAATCCGGACTCGCCCTTAACTATGGCTACACCTTC
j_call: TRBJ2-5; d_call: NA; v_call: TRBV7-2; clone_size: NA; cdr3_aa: CASSLERTRKETQYF; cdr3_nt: TGTGCCAGCAGCTTAGAGAGGACAAGAAAAGAGACCCAGTACTTC
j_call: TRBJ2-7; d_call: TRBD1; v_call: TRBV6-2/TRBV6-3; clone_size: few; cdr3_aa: CASRAPGQAYEQYF; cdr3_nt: TGTGCCAGCAGGGCTCCGGGACAGGCCTACGAGCAGTACTTC
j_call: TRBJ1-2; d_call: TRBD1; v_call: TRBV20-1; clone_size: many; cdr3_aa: CSARDRQGFNYGYTF; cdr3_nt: TGCAGTGCTAGGGATAGACAGGGTTTCAACTATGGCTACACCTTC
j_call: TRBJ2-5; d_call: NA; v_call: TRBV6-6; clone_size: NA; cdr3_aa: CASSYGVGRGQETQYF; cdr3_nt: TGTGCCAGCAGTTATGGTGTCGGGAGAGGCCAAGAGACCCAGTACTTC
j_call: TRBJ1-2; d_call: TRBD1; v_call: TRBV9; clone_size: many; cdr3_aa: CASSVRGGEYGYTF; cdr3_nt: TGTGCCAGCAGCGTACGAGGGGGCGAATATGGCTACACCTTC
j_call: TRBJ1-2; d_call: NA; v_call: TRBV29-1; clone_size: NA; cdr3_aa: CSVDDGVVSGYTF; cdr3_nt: TGCAGCGTTGACGACGGGGTAGTTTCTGGCTACACCTTC
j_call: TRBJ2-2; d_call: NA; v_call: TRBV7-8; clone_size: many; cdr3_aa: CASSEDGGELFF; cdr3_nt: TGTGCCAGCAGCGAGGACGGCGGGGAGCTGTTTTTT
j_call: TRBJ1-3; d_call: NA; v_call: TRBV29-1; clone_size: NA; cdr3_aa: CSVDDAHSGNTIYF; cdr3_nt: TGCAGCGTTGACGACGCGCACTCTGGAAACACCATATATTTT
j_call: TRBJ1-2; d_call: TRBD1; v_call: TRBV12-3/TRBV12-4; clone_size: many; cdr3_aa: CASNGQGAYYGYTF; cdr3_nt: TGTGCCAGTAACGGGCAGGGGGCTTACTATGGCTACACCTTC
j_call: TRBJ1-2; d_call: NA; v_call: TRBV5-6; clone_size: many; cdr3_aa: CASSLRLTHGYTF; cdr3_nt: TGTGCCAGCAGCTTGCGATTGACGCATGGCTACACCTTC
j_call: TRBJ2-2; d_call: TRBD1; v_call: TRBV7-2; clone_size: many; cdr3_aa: CASRERTGRTGELFF; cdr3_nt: TGTGCCAGCAGGGAAAGGACAGGACGGACCGGGGAGCTGTTTTTT
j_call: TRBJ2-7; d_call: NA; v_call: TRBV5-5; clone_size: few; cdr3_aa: CASSRRGENYEQYF; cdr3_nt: TGTGCCAGCAGCCGCCGTGGAGAAAACTACGAGCAGTACTTC
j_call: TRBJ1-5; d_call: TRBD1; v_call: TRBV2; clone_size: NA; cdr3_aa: CASGRTGPSSNQPQHF; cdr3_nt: TGTGCCAGCGGACGGACAGGCCCCTCTAGCAATCAGCCCCAGCATTTT
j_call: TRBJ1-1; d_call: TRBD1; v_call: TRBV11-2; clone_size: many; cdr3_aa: CASSQDRDTEAFF; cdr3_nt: TGTGCCAGCAGCCAAGACAGGGACACTGAAGCTTTCTTT
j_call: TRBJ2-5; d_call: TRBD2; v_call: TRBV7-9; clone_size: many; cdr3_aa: CASSGPSRGSSEETQYF; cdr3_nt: TGTGCCAGCAGCGGACCTAGCCGCGGGAGCTCGGAAGAGACCCAGTACTTC
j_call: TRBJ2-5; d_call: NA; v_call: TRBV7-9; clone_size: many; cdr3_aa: CASRLGETQYF; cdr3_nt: TGTGCCAGCCGACTGGGGGAGACCCAGTACTTC
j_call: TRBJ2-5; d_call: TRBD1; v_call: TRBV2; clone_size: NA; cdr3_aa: CASTLTGGLETQYF; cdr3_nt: TGTGCCAGCACCCTGACAGGGGGCTTAGAGACCCAGTACTTC
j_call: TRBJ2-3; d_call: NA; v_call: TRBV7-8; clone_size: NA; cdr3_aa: CASSVKRAGWGDTQYF; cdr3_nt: TGTGCCAGCAGCGTCAAAAGGGCGGGGTGGGGTGATACGCAGTATTTT
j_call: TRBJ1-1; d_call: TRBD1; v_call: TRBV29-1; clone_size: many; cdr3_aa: CSVGTGNTEAFF; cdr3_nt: TGCAGCGTGGGGACAGGGAACACTGAAGCTTTCTTT
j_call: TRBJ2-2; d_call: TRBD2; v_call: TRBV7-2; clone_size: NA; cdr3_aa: CASSLAPSGSTGELFF; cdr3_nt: TGTGCCAGCAGCTTAGCCCCTAGCGGGAGTACTGGGGAGCTGTTTTTT
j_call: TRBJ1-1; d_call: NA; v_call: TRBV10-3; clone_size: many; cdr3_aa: CASKNAQEYTEAFF; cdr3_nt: TGTGCCAGTAAAAATGCACAGGAGTACACTGAAGCTTTCTTT
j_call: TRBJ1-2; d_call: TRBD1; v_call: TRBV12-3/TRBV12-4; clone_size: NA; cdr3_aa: CASTPRGINYGYTF; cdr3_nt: TGTGCCAGCACCCCCAGGGGGATCAACTATGGCTACACCTTC
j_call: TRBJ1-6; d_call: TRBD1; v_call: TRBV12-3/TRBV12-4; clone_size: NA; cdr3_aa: CASVGTGEPPLHF; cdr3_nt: TGTGCCAGCGTTGGGACAGGGGAGCCACCCCTCCACTTT
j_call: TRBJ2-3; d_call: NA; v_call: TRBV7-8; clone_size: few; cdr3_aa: CASSFEASTDTQYF; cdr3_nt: TGTGCCAGCAGCTTTGAGGCAAGCACAGATACGCAGTATTTT
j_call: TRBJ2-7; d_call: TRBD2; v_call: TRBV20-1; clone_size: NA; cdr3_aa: CSARSSGTYEQYF; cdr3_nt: TGCAGTGCTAGATCTAGCGGGACCTACGAGCAGTACTTC
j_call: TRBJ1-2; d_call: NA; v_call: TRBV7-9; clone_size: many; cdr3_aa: CASSLASGANYGYTF; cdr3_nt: TGTGCCAGCAGCTTAGCATCCGGGGCTAACTATGGCTACACCTTC
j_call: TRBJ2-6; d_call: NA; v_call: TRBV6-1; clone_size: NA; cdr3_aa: CASRAGTGANVLTF; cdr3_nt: TGTGCCAGCAGGGCAGGGACTGGGGCCAACGTCCTGACTTTC
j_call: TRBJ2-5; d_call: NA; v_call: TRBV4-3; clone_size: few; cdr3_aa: CASSQDLARQETQYF; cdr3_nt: TGCGCCAGCAGCCAAGATCTGGCTCGACAAGAGACCCAGTACTTC
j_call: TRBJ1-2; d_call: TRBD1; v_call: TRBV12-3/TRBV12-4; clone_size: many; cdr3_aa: CASSLVRGLDGYTF; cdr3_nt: TGTGCCAGCAGTTTAGTCAGGGGGCTGGATGGCTACACCTTC
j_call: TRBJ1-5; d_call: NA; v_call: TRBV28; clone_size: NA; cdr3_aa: CASSSITGLKQPQHF; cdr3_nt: TGTGCCAGCAGTTCGATCACCGGTCTAAAGCAGCCCCAGCATTTT
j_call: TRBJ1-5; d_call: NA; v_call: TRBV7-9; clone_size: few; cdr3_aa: CASSPGTKGHQPQHF; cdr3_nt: TGTGCCAGCAGCCCAGGGACCAAGGGACATCAGCCCCAGCATTTT
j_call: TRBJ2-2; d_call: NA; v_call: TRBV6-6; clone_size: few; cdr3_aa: CASSSHRDPGELFF; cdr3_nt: TGTGCCAGCAGTTCCCACAGGGACCCCGGGGAGCTGTTTTTT
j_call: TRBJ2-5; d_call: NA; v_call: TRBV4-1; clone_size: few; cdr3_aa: CASSPRQWETQYF; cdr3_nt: TGCGCCAGCAGCCCCCGACAGTGGGAGACCCAGTACTTC
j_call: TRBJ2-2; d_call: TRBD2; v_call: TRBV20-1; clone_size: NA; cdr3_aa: CSAREAGGPSGTGELFF; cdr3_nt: TGCAGTGCTAGAGAAGCGGGAGGGCCGTCTGGCACCGGGGAGCTGTTTTTT
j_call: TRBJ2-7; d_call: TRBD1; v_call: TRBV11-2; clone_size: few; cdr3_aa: CASSLSRGLYEQYF; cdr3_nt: TGTGCCAGCAGCTTGTCCAGGGGGCTCTACGAGCAGTACTTC
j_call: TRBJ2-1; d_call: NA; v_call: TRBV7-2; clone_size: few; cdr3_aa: CASSPTPYNEQFF; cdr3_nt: TGTGCCAGCAGTCCGACACCCTACAATGAGCAGTTCTTC
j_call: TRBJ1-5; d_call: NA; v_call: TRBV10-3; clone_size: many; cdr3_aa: CAITDGTGWPQHF; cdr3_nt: TGTGCCATCACTGACGGTACAGGGTGGCCCCAGCATTTT
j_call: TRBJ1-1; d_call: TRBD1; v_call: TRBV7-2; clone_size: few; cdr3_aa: CAVLRDRLNTEAFF; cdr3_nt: TGTGCCGTACTCCGGGACAGGCTTAACACTGAAGCTTTCTTT
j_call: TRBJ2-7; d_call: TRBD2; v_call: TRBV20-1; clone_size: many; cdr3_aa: CSARGSGNVGNEQYF; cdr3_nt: TGCAGTGCTAGAGGGAGCGGGAACGTGGGGAACGAGCAGTACTTC